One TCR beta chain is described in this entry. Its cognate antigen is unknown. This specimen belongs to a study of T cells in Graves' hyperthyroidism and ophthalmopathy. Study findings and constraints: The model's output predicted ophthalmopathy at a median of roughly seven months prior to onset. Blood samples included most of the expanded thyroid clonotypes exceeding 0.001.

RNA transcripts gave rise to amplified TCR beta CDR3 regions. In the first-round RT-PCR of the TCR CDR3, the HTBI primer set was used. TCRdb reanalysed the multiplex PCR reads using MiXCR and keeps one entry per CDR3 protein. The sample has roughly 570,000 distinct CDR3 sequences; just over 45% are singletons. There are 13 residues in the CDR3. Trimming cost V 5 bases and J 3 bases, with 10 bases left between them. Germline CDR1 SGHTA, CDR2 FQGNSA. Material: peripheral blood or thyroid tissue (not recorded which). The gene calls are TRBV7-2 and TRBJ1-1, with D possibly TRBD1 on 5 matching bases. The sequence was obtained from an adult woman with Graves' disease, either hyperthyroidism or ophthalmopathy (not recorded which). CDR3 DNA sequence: TGTGCCAGCAGCGGAGGGGCGCACACTGAAGCTTTCTTT. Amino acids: CASSGGAHTEAFF.